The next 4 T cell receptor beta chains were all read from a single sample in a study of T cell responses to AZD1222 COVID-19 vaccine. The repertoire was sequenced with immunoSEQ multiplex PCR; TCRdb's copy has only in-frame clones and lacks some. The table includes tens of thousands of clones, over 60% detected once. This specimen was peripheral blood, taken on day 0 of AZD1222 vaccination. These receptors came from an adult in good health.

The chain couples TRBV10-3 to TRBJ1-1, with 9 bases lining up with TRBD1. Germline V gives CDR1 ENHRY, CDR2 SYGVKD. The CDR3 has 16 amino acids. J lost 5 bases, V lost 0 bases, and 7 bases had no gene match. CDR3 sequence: CAISESGQGGVTEAFF. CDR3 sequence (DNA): TGTGCCATCAGTGAGTCGGGACAGGGAGGGGTGACTGAAGCTTTCTTT.

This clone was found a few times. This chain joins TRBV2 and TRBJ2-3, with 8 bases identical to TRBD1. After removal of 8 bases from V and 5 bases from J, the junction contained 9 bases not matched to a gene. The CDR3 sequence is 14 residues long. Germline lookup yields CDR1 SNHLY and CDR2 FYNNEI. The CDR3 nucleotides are TGTGCCAGCTTGGGACAGGCCGGCGAAGATACGCAGTATTTT. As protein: CASLGQAGEDTQYF. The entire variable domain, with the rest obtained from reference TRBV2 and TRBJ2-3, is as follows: EPEVTQTPSHQVTQMGQEVILRCVPISNHLYFYWYRQILGQKVEFLVSFYNNEISEKSEIFDDQFSVERPDGSNFTLKIRSTKLEDSAMYFCASLGQAGEDTQYFGPGTRLTVL.

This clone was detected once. CDR3 residues: CASSWGQGATEQYF. CDR3 sequence (DNA): TGTGCCAGCAGTTGGGGACAGGGGGCTACCGAGCAGTACTTC. The V gene is TRBV6-5, the J gene TRBJ2-7, with 12 bases matching TRBD1. The germline V gene has CDR1 MNHEY and CDR2 SVGAGI. V gave up 4 bases and J gave up 6 bases; unmatched junction bases: 4. The CDR3 loop spans 14 amino acids.

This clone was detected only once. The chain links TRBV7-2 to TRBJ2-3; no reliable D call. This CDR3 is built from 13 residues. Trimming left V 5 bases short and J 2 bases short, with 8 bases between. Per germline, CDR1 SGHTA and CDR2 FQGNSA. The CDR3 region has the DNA TGTGCCAGCAGCAATCGATACACAGATACGCAGTATTTT. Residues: CASSNRYTDTQYF.